This T cell receptor beta chain was recorded in a study of blood T cells in healthy people across ages. The CDR3 totals 15 residues. V dropped 3 bases and J dropped 5 bases, with 17 bases sitting between them. Germline values: CDR1 KGHSH, CDR2 LQKENI. Using a J-beta primer mix together with a sample-barcoded 5' primer, a second PCR was run for roughly 6 to 12 cycles. Each cDNA molecule carried a tag from a template-switch adaptor that contained 12 random nucleotides. TCRdb reprocessed the 5' RACE reads via MiXCR and lists one record per CDR3 protein. The sample records some 1.6 million distinct CDR3 sequences, around 36% being singletons.

The chain is built from TRBV18 and TRBJ2-7; D is unresolved. The TCR originated in a woman younger than 45 in good health. Sequencing was performed on blood. Written as DNA, the CDR3 is TGTGCCAGCTCACCCGGAGTCGGTCGCTGGGACGAGCAGTACTTC. This encodes CASSPGVGRWDEQYF.